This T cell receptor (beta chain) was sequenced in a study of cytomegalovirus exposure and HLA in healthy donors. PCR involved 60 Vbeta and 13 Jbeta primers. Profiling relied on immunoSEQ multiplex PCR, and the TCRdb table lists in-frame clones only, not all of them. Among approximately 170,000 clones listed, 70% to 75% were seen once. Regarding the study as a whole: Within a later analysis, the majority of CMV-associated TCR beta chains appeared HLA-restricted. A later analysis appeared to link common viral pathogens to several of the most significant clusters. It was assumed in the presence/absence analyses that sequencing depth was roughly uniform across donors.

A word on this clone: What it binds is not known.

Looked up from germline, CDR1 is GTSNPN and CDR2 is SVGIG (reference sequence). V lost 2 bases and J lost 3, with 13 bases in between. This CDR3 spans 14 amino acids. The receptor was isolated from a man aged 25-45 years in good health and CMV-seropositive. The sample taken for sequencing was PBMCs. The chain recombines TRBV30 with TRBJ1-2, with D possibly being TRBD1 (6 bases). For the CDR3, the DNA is TGTGCCTGGAGTTCGCCACAGGGCGACTATGGCTACACCTTC. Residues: CAWSSPQGDYGYTF.